This is a list of T cell receptor beta chains from one sample in a study of T cell repertoires in cytomegalovirus infection. No antigen has been identified for these receptors. From the reads, TCRdb called clonotypes with MiXCR, one entry per CDR3 protein. The sample contains 110,000 to 150,000 distinct CDR3 sequences, around 32% of which appear only once. The sequencing used CD8+ T cells from cultured PBMCs, collected from culture after CMV antigen stimulation. The receptors derive from a human donor in good health (CMV status not recorded). Some clones in this sample may be carry-over from other donors' samples. The CDR3 runs from the conserved cysteine through the conserved F or W. D genes are given only for firm matches. Clone size, where shown, is once, few, many, or a class for clones that have expanded.

v_call	j_call	d_call	clone_size	cdr3_aa	cdr3_nt
TRBV7-8	TRBJ2-1	TRBD2	-	CASSLALSSGGANEQFF	TGTGCCAGCAGCTTAGCACTATCCAGCGGGGGGGCCAATGAGCAGTTCTTC
TRBV6-6	TRBJ2-1	TRBD1	few	CASSYLRTGGYNEQFF	TGTGCCAGCAGTTACCTGAGGACAGGGGGCTACAATGAGCAGTTCTTC
TRBV7-2	TRBJ1-2	-	-	CASSLVWGRYVYTF	TGTGCCAGCAGCTTAGTATGGGGACGGTATGTCTACACCTTC
TRBV6-1	TRBJ2-7	-	few	CASRSSYVADEQYF	TGTGCCAGCAGATCAAGCTATGTCGCCGACGAGCAGTACTTC
TRBV6-1	TRBJ2-7	-	few	CASEELFNEQYF	TGTGCCAGCGAGGAGCTCTTCAACGAGCAGTACTTC
TRBV27	TRBJ2-7	TRBD2	-	CASSFGGGTYEQYF	TGTGCCAGCAGTTTCGGGGGGGGAACCTACGAGCAGTACTTC
TRBV11-1	TRBJ1-2	-	-	CASSSDQGISYTF	TGTGCCAGCAGCTCCGACCAGGGAATTAGCTACACCTTC
TRBV6-2/TRBV6-3	TRBJ2-3	TRBD2	-	CASSELADTDTQYF	TGTGCCAGCAGTGAGCTAGCGGACACAGATACGCAGTATTTT
TRBV4-1	TRBJ1-1	TRBD1	-	CASSPDRGNTEAFF	TGCGCCAGCAGCCCCGACAGGGGGAACACTGAAGCTTTCTTT
TRBV7-9	TRBJ2-2	TRBD1	-	CASSSGQENTGELFF	TGTGCCAGCAGCTCCGGACAGGAGAACACCGGGGAGCTGTTTTTT
TRBV12-3/TRBV12-4	TRBJ1-2	TRBD1	-	CASSNEPDRNGYTF	TGTGCCAGCAGTAACGAACCGGACAGGAATGGCTACACCTTC
TRBV4-1	TRBJ1-1	TRBD1	-	CASSIGTGAELPEAFF	TGCGCCAGCAGCATTGGGACAGGGGCGGAATTGCCTGAAGCTTTCTTT
TRBV7-8	TRBJ1-2	-	few	CASSLVLASYYGYTF	TGTGCCAGCAGCTTAGTTTTGGCCAGCTACTATGGCTACACCTTC
TRBV3-1	TRBJ2-3	-	-	CASSQDQLPTDTQYF	TGTGCCAGCAGCCAAGATCAACTGCCCACAGATACGCAGTATTTT
TRBV20-1	TRBJ2-3	-	many	CSARDLAGAPGTDTQYF	TGCAGTGCTAGAGATCTGGCGGGGGCCCCAGGCACAGATACGCAGTATTTT
TRBV7-2	TRBJ2-7	-	many	CASSLRDTSYEQYF	TGTGCCAGCAGCTTGAGGGACACCTCCTACGAGCAGTACTTC
TRBV12-3/TRBV12-4	TRBJ2-1	TRBD2	-	CASNSLAGGYNEQFF	TGTGCCAGCAATTCACTAGCGGGGGGTTACAATGAGCAGTTCTTC
TRBV19	TRBJ2-1	-	few	CASSINIYNEQFF	TGTGCCAGTAGTATAAACATATACAATGAGCAGTTCTTC
TRBV29-1	TRBJ2-4	-	-	CSVEALYGNIQYF	TGCAGCGTTGAAGCCCTATATGGAAACATTCAGTACTTC
TRBV28	TRBJ1-5	-	-	CASRSLRGNQPQHF	TGTGCCAGCAGGTCCCTCCGGGGCAATCAGCCCCAGCATTTT
TRBV7-6	TRBJ1-2	-	many	CASSLPGREGGYTF	TGTGCCAGCAGCCTCCCTGGACGAGAAGGTGGCTACACCTTC
TRBV5-6	TRBJ2-1	-	-	CASSFIQSHNEQFF	TGTGCCAGCAGCTTTATACAGAGCCACAATGAGCAGTTCTTC